These 8 T cell receptor beta chains came from one sample sequenced in a study of human T cells and chemical hapten exposure. TCRdb used MiXCR to reprocess the RACE reads, holding one entry per CDR3 protein. Among 35,000 to 55,000 distinct CDR3 sequences listed, around 3.6% were seen once. Documented time point: healthy volunteer bleed at 6 weeks. The template was total RNA from unfractionated whole blood. Sequenced material: whole blood. These receptors were taken from a human donor in good health. Some clones in this sample may be carry-over from other donors' samples.

The sample holds a few counts of this clonotype. The chain carries TRBV28 and TRBJ1-1, with TRBD1 matching 8 bases. Germline V gene sequence: CDR1 MDHEN, CDR2 SYDVKM. The CDR3 covers 15 residues. With 7 bases clipped from V and 1 base from J, the junction kept 8 bases outside the gene matches. CDR3 in amino acids: CASNPPQGANTEAFF. In DNA, the CDR3 is TGTGCCAGCAACCCACCCCAGGGGGCGAACACTGAAGCTTTCTTT.

There are many counts of this clonotype. The V and J genes are TRBV4-1 and TRBJ2-3; D possibly corresponds to TRBD1 (6 bases). The length of the CDR3 is 16 residues. V was pared by 3 bases and J by 6 bases, with 19 bases between. Germline CDR1 and CDR2: MGHRA and YSYEKL. This chain's CDR3 is CASSHLSTGRADTQYF. The CDR3 nucleotides read TGCGCCAGCAGCCACCTATCGACAGGCCGGGCGGATACGCAGTATTTT.

The chain combines TRBV12-3 or TRBV12-4 with TRBJ2-7, with 7 bases matching TRBD1. The CDR3 covers 14 residues. Trimming took 6 bases from V and 0 from J; bases not matched to a gene: 5. CDR3 coding DNA: TGTGCCAGCAGCCTCGGGGACAGCTCCTACGAGCAGTACTTC. It encodes CASSLGDSSYEQYF.

This clonotype was detected only a few times. This chain joins TRBV20-1 and TRBJ2-3; no reliable D call. Deletions cut 3 bases from V and 2 bases from J, with 18 bases between. The CDR3 has 16 amino acids. Germline assignment: CDR1 DFQATT and CDR2 SNEGSKA (reference sequence). The CDR3 DNA is TGCAGTGCTAGGGTAGGACCATCCATGGACACAGATACGCAGTATTTT. Translation gives CSARVGPSMDTDTQYF.

The V call is TRBV30, the J call TRBJ2-3, with 7 bases matching TRBD1. This CDR3 is 13 amino acids long. After removal of 5 bases from V and 3 bases from J, the junction contained 5 bases not matched to a gene. Germline V gene lookup returns CDR1 GTSNPN and CDR2 SVGIG (reference sequence). Written as DNA, the CDR3 is TGTGCCTGGGACAGGGCAGTGACAGATACGCAGTATTTT. It is translated as CAWDRAVTDTQYF.

Many counts were recorded for this clonotype. The J gene is TRBJ2-7, the V gene TRBV6-5; a possible D gene is TRBD1 (6 bases). The length of the CDR3 is 14 residues. From germline, CDR1 is MNHEY and CDR2 SVGAGI. Trimming left V 2 bases short and J 1 base short, with 9 bases between. The CDR3 reads CASSYGQPSYEQYF. CDR3 nucleotide sequence: TGTGCCAGCAGTTACGGACAGCCGTCCTACGAGCAGTACTTC.

V is TRBV12-3 or TRBV12-4 and J is TRBJ1-6; 7 bases are a match to TRBD1. V lost 3 bases to trimming and J lost 10 bases; unmatched junction nucleotides: 12. The CDR3 is 16 residues long. The chain's CDR3 is CASSFRQGGPLSPLHF. As DNA, the CDR3 is TGTGCCAGCAGTTTTCGACAGGGCGGCCCCTTATCACCCCTCCACTTT.

This clonotype appeared many times. The chain couples TRBV29-1 to TRBJ1-4; D unresolved. V was cut by 1 base and J by 5 bases, with 11 bases left in between. This CDR3 spans 14 amino acids. Germline CDR1 and CDR2: SQVTM and ANQGSEA. The CDR3: CSVEGTVGNEKLFF. The CDR3 nucleotides read TGCAGCGTTGAAGGGACTGTTGGGAATGAAAAACTGTTTTTT.